These 5 T cell receptor beta chains share one sample of origin, sequenced in a study of blood T cell repertoires in COVID-19. This table comes from immunoSEQ multiplex PCR, and its TCRdb copy is limited to in-frame clones, with some not included. The sample has around 460,000 clones, around nine tenths seen once. Sample: peripheral blood. The receptors shown here come from a man aged 18 to 29 with COVID-19, enrolled during active disease.

The rearrangement joins TRBV20-1 to TRBJ1-1; D unclear. Between the trimmed V and J ends, which lost 3 bases and 10 bases, there was a span of 12 bases. The CDR3 has 11 amino acids. CDR1 and CDR2 from the germline V gene are DFQATT and SNEGSKA (reference sequence). The CDR3 DNA follows: TGCAGTGCTAGGCAGAGGGAAAGAGCTTTCTTT. This translates into CSARQRERAFF.

CDR3 sequence: CASSFETGILYTEAFF. For the CDR3, the DNA is TGTGCCAGCAGCTTTGAGACAGGGATCCTTTATACTGAAGCTTTCTTT. The chain couples TRBV7-9 to TRBJ1-1, with 7 bases aligning to TRBD1. Losses at the gene ends were 3 bases for V and 5 bases for J; bases not matched to a gene: 12. This CDR3 has 16 amino acids. Germline V gene lookup returns CDR1 SEHNR and CDR2 FQNEAQ (reference sequence).

The J gene is TRBJ2-2, the V gene TRBV7-9; 9 nucleotides align to TRBD2. There are 16 residues in the CDR3. In germline, CDR1 is SEHNR, CDR2 FQNEAQ (reference sequence). The junction had 3 bases not matched to a gene; V was cut back by 4 bases and J by 0 bases. In nucleotides, the CDR3 is TGTGCCAGCAGCTCCTCTAGCGGGGCGAACACCGGGGAGCTGTTTTTT. It encodes CASSSSSGANTGELFF.

V is TRBV5-1 and J is TRBJ2-2, with 7 bases that match TRBD1. The trim removed 7 bases at V and 4 bases at J, leaving 7 bases unmatched. Germline V gene data show CDR1 as SGHRS and CDR2 as YFSETQ. CDR3 length: 14 amino acids. CDR3 in DNA: TGCGCCAGCCGGGACAGCCTTTCCACCGGGGAGCTGTTTTTT. Protein sequence: CASRDSLSTGELFF. The entire variable domain, with the rest obtained from reference TRBV5-1 and TRBJ2-2, is as follows: KAGVTQTPRYLIKTRGQQVTLSCSPISGHRSVSWYQQTPGQGLQFLFEYFSETQRNKGNFPGRFSGRQFSNSRSEMNVSTLELGDSALYLCASRDSLSTGELFFGEGSRLTVL.

The J gene is TRBJ2-3, the V gene TRBV28; tentatively, D is TRBD2 (5 bases). The CDR3 spans 13 residues. Per germline, CDR1 MDHEN and CDR2 SYDVKM. The germline V and J ends were trimmed by 4 bases and 6 bases, with 11 bases remaining between them. The CDR3 loop is CASSSRGSDTQYF. The CDR3 DNA follows: TGTGCCAGCAGTTCTCGGGGATCCGATACGCAGTATTTT.